This T cell receptor beta chain was sequenced for a study of T cell responses to AZD1222 COVID-19 vaccine. This CDR3 spans 15 amino acids. V lost 2 bases to trimming and J lost 11 bases, with 16 bases between them. Germline lookup yields CDR1 SGHDN and CDR2 FVKESK. Points on this clone: The antigen remains unidentified.

This table comes from immunoSEQ multiplex PCR, and its TCRdb copy is limited to in-frame clones, with some not included. Altogether 120,000 to 150,000 clones are present, 85% to 90% being singletons, with the ten largest covering approximately 6%. Overall study results and limits: Following two doses of AZD1222, Spike-specific TCR breadth and depth rose. Nearly half of spike-specific TCRs reportedly go after variant regions that carry no mutations.

This receptor was identified in an adult in good health. This chain links TRBV14 with TRBJ1-6; D is undetermined. This specimen was peripheral blood, taken on day 0 of AZD1222 vaccination. This chain's CDR3 is CASSQHETPYAPLHF. CDR3 sequence (DNA): TGTGCCAGCAGCCAACATGAAACGCCCTATGCACCCCTCCACTTT.